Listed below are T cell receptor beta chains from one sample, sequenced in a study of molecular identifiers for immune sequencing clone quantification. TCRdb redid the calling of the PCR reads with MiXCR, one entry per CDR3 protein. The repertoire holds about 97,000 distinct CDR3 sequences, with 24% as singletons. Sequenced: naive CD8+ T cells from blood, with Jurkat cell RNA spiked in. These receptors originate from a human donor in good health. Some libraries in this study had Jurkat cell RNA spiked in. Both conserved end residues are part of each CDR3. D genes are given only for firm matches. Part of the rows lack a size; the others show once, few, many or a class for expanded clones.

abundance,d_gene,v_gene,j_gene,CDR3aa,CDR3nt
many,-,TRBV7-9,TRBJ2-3,CASSLVGGMVRDTQYF,TGTGCCAGCAGCTTAGTTGGCGGGATGGTACGAGATACGCAGTATTTT
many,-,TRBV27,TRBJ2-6,CASSFSAASGANVLTF,TGTGCCAGCAGTTTTTCGGCAGCCTCTGGGGCCAACGTCCTGACTTTC
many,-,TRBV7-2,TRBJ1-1,CASSLEGLYTEAFF,TGTGCCAGCAGCTTAGAAGGCCTCTACACTGAAGCTTTCTTT
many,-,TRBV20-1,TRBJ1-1,CSAELTKGFAFF,TGCAGTGCAGAGTTGACAAAGGGTTTTGCTTTCTTT
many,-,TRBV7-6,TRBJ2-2,CASSPYGAGELFF,TGTGCCAGCAGCCCCTACGGAGCCGGGGAGCTGTTTTTT
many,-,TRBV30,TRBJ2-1,CAWSISGNNEQFF,TGTGCCTGGAGTATTTCTGGAAACAATGAGCAGTTCTTC
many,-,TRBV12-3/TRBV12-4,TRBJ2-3,CASNHRGGTTDTQYF,TGTGCCAGCAACCACCGTGGGGGGACCACAGATACGCAGTATTTT
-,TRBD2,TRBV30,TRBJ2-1,CAWSTSPGRLAGFNEQFF,TGTGCCTGGAGTACCTCACCTGGGAGACTAGCGGGTTTCAATGAGCAGTTCTTC
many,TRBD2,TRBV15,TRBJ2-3,CATSRESGRPDTQYF,TGTGCCACCAGCAGAGAAAGCGGGAGGCCAGATACGCAGTATTTT
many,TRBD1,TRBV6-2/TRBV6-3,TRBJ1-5,CASSYLGTGVSQPQHF,TGTGCCAGCAGTTACCTGGGGACAGGGGTAAGCCAGCCCCAGCATTTT
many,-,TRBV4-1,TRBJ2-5,CASSQEGLGETQYF,TGCGCCAGCAGCCAAGAAGGGCTCGGAGAGACCCAGTACTTC
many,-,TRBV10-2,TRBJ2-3,CASSDQTDTQYF,TGCGCCAGCAGTGACCAGACAGATACGCAGTATTTT
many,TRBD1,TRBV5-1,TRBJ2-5,CASSLGQGLLETQYF,TGCGCCAGCAGCTTGGGACAGGGGCTTTTAGAGACCCAGTACTTC
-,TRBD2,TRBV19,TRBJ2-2,CASSVSTSGGPSGELFF,TGTGCCAGTAGTGTCTCGACTAGCGGGGGGCCCTCCGGGGAGCTGTTTTTT
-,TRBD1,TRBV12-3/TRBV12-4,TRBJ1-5,CACSSGTGGDLYSNQPQHF,TGTGCCTGCAGTAGCGGGACAGGGGGCGACCTATATAGCAATCAGCCCCAGCATTTT
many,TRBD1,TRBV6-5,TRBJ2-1,CASSTGDLLDNEQFF,TGTGCCAGCAGCACAGGGGATTTGTTAGACAATGAGCAGTTCTTC
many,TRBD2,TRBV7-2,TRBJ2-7,CASSKRFRLAGNYEQYF,TGTGCCAGCAGCAAAAGGTTCCGACTAGCGGGGAACTACGAGCAGTACTTC
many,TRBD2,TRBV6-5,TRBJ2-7,CASSYSSASGGYEQYF,TGTGCCAGCAGTTACTCGTCGGCTAGCGGGGGCTACGAGCAGTACTTC
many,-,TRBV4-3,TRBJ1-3,CASSHRGSGNTIYF,TGCGCCAGCAGCCACCGAGGCTCTGGAAACACCATATATTTT
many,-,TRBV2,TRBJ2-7,CASTQSGGSYEQYF,TGTGCCAGCACCCAATCTGGGGGGTCCTACGAGCAGTACTTC
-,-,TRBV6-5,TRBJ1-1,CASKTGPNTEAFF,TGTGCCAGCAAAACAGGTCCGAACACTGAAGCTTTCTTT
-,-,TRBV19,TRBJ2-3,CASSNIGPAGDTQYF,TGTGCCAGTAGTAATATAGGGCCCGCCGGGGATACGCAGTATTTT
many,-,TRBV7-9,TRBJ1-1,CASKPAVNTEAFF,TGTGCCAGCAAACCGGCCGTGAACACTGAAGCTTTCTTT
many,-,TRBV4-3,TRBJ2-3,CASSHNGVVGNPSTDTQYF,TGCGCCAGCAGCCACAACGGGGTGGTAGGAAACCCTAGCACAGATACGCAGTATTTT
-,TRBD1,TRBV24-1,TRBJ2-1,CATSDFSTGQGTNEQFF,TGTGCCACCAGTGATTTCAGTACGGGACAGGGGACGAATGAGCAGTTCTTC
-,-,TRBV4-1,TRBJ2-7,CVSSQAGGLYEQYF,TGCGTCAGCAGCCAGGCTGGGGGGCTGTACGAGCAGTACTTC
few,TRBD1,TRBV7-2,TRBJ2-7,CASSLETGVGYEQYF,TGTGCCAGCAGCTTAGAGACAGGGGTGGGGTACGAGCAGTACTTC
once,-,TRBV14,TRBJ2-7,CASSQGGNTYEQYF,TGTGCCAGCAGCCAAGGGGGGAATACCTACGAGCAGTACTTC
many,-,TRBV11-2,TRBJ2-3,CASSKGVDTQYF,TGTGCCAGCAGCAAGGGTGTAGATACGCAGTATTTT
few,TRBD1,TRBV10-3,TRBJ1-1,CAISEGTGGGTEAFF,TGTGCCATCAGTGAGGGGACAGGGGGAGGAACTGAAGCTTTCTTT
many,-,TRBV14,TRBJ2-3,CASSQVGDTTDTQYF,TGTGCCAGCAGCCAAGTCGGGGATACCACAGATACGCAGTATTTT
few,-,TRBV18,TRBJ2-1,CASSLTGANEQFF,TGTGCCAGCTCGCTGACCGGGGCCAATGAGCAGTTCTTC
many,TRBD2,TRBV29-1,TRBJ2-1,CSVDPPSGMEQGEQFF,TGCAGCGTTGACCCCCCTAGCGGGATGGAACAGGGTGAGCAGTTCTTC
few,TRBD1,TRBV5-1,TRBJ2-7,CASSTGQGRTYEQYF,TGCGCCAGCAGCACCGGACAGGGAAGGACCTACGAGCAGTACTTC
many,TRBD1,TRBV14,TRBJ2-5,CASSQDAGTGFETQYF,TGTGCCAGCAGCCAAGATGCCGGGACAGGGTTTGAGACCCAGTACTTC
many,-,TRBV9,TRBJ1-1,CASSAWGGGEAFF,TGTGCCAGCAGCGCTTGGGGGGGAGGTGAAGCTTTCTTT
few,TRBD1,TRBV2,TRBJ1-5,CAIRGSNQPQHF,TGTGCCATCAGGGGGAGCAATCAGCCCCAGCATTTT
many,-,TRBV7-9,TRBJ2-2,CASSFERDRPNTGELFF,TGTGCCAGCAGCTTCGAAAGGGACCGTCCAAACACCGGGGAGCTGTTTTTT
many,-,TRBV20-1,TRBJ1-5,CSAEGRESQPQHF,TGCAGTGCCGAAGGCAGGGAAAGTCAGCCCCAGCATTTT
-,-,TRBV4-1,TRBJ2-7,CASSQGGGQNYAQYF,TGCGCCAGCAGCCAAGGAGGAGGACAGAATTACGCGCAGTACTTC
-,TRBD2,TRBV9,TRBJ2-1,CASSVVGGSRGEQFF,TGTGCCAGCAGCGTAGTTGGCGGGAGTCGGGGTGAGCAGTTCTTC
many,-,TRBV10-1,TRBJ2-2,CASSPRRGPYTGELFF,TGCGCCAGCAGTCCTCGGAGAGGTCCCTACACCGGGGAGCTGTTTTTT
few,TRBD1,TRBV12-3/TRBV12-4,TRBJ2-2,CASSARQGAGGELFF,TGTGCCAGCAGTGCCCGCCAGGGGGCCGGCGGGGAGCTGTTTTTT
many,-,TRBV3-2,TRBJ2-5,CASSQVRDRGRNETQYF,TGTGCCAGCAGCCAAGTCCGGGACAGGGGGCGGAATGAGACCCAGTACTTC
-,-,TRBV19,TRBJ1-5,CASSIVEKGNQPQHF,TGTGCCAGTAGTATAGTGGAGAAGGGCAATCAGCCCCAGCATTTT
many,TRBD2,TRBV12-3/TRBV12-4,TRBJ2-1,CASRPLAVDYNEQFF,TGTGCCAGCAGGCCCCTAGCGGTGGACTACAATGAGCAGTTCTTC
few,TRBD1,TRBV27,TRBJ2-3,CASSAGTGSLTDTQYF,TGTGCCAGCAGCGCCGGGACAGGGTCCCTCACAGATACGCAGTATTTT
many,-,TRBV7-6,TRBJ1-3,CASSPKGVGSGNTIYF,TGTGCCAGCAGCCCCAAGGGGGTCGGCTCTGGAAACACCATATATTTT
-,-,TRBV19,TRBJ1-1,CASSIVVRGNTEAFF,TGTGCCAGTAGTATAGTTGTCAGGGGGAACACTGAAGCTTTCTTT
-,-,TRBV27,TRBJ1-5,CASSLGPSHQPQHF,TGTGCCAGCAGTCTCGGACCAAGTCATCAGCCCCAGCATTTT
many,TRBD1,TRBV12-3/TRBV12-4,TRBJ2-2,CASSMDRGLWTGELFF,TGTGCCAGCAGCATGGACAGGGGGCTGTGGACCGGGGAGCTGTTTTTT
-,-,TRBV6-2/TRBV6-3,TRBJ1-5,CASRRGAALWPQHF,TGTGCCAGCCGCCGCGGGGCCGCTCTTTGGCCCCAGCATTTT
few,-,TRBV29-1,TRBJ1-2,CSVEGGRGKANYGYTF,TGCAGCGTTGAGGGGGGCAGGGGAAAGGCTAACTATGGCTACACCTTC
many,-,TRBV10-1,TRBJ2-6,CASPTGSSGANVLTF,TGCGCCAGTCCCACAGGGAGCTCTGGGGCCAACGTCCTGACTTTC